This TCR beta chain originates from a study of blood T cell repertoires in COVID-19. CDR3 size: 15 residues. Trimming cost V 6 bases and J 8 bases, with 21 bases left between them. Germline CDR1 and CDR2: LNHDA and SQIVND (reference sequence). TCRdb's table, derived via immunoSEQ multiplex PCR, lists solely in-frame clones and lacks some. The sample includes about 410,000 clones, about nine tenths of them seen just once. The rearrangement links TRBV19 to TRBJ2-3; a weak D match, TRBD1 (7 bases). The material sequenced was peripheral blood. This TCR was sampled from a woman aged 25 to 45 with active or convalescent COVID-19. The CDR3 region is CASRVGRGRSSTQYF. CDR3 nucleotides: TGTGCCAGTAGGGTTGGCAGGGGGAGGAGTAGTACGCAGTATTTT.